This passage covers 8 T cell receptor beta chains from one sample sequenced in a study of blood T cell repertoires in COVID-19. Clones were sequenced by immunoSEQ multiplex PCR, and TCRdb holds only the in-frame ones, with some missing. The sample holds roughly 100,000 clones, 86% seen once. Sequences were obtained from peripheral blood. The origin of the receptors is a woman aged 80 or older with acute or convalescent COVID-19.

The rearrangement links TRBV3-1 (or the pseudogene TRBV3-2) to TRBJ1-1; a weak D match, TRBD1 (6 bases). V was trimmed by 9 bases and J by 0 bases, leaving 20 bases between them. The CDR3 is made up of 16 amino acids. CDR1 is LGHDT and CDR2 is YNNKEL in the germline V gene (reference sequence). The CDR3 coding sequence is TGTGCCAGGCGCCTGGAGGACAGCCAAATGAACACTGAAGCTTTCTTT. This codes for CARRLEDSQMNTEAFF.

The chain employs TRBV18 and TRBJ1-4; 8 positions agree with TRBD1. Germline CDR1 KGHSH, CDR2 LQKENI. CDR3 size: 16 residues. Trimming removed 1 base from V and 7 bases from J; junction bases left unmatched: 8. The CDR3 region has the DNA TGTGCCAGCTCACCACACTCTCAGGGGGCGGGTGAAAAACTGTTTTTT. Protein: CASSPHSQGAGEKLFF.

The chain carries TRBV5-1 and TRBJ2-2; 8 nucleotides align to TRBD1. Germline-derived CDR1 and CDR2 are SGHRS and YFSETQ. The CDR3 consists of 14 residues. V lost 7 bases, J lost 5 bases, and 7 bases stayed unmatched. The CDR3 is CASLGQGVTGELFF. CDR3 bases: TGCGCCAGCCTAGGACAGGGTGTGACCGGGGAGCTGTTTTTT.

Written as DNA, the CDR3 is TGTGCCAGCAGTTACTCCGGAGGGTCCTCTGGAAACACCATATATTTT. Its translation: CASSYSGGSSGNTIYF. The chain has TRBV6-5 and TRBJ1-3; D is ambiguous. Trimming cost V 0 bases and J 0 bases, with 9 bases left between them. CDR3 size: 16 residues. Germline lookup yields CDR1 MNHEY and CDR2 SVGAGI.

The chain links TRBV7-3 to TRBJ1-1; D uncertain. V lost 6 bases and J 1 base, leaving 9 bases between the germline ends. Germline-derived CDR1 and CDR2 are SGHTA and FQGTGA. The CDR3 extends over 13 amino acids. DNA for the CDR3: TGTGCCAGCAGGGAACAGCCGAACACTGAAGCTTTCTTT. Its protein product is CASREQPNTEAFF.

The chain links TRBV29-1 to TRBJ2-3; possibly TRBD2 for D (5 bases). V lost 6 bases and J lost 6, with 16 bases in between. The CDR3 contains 13 residues. Germline V gene lookup returns CDR1 SQVTM and CDR2 ANQGSEA. The chain's CDR3 is CSVPVGISDTQYF. CDR3 nucleotides: TGCAGCGTCCCCGTCGGGATTTCGGATACGCAGTATTTT.

This clone was picked up a small number of times. The chain links TRBV18 to TRBJ2-2, with D unresolved. Trimming cost V 5 bases and J 1 base, with 5 bases left between them. CDR1 and CDR2 from the germline V gene are KGHSH and LQKENI. This CDR3 spans 13 amino acids. CDR3 sequence: CASSERNTGELFF. The CDR3 nucleotides are TGTGCCAGCTCAGAGCGGAACACCGGGGAGCTGTTTTTT.

This clone was detected only once. The chain combines TRBV29-1 with TRBJ2-7, with a weak D call TRBD2 (6 bases). The V end lost 7 bases, the J end lost 2 bases, and 9 bases lay between the germline ends. Germline values: CDR1 SQVTM, CDR2 ANQGSEA. The CDR3 has 11 residues. The CDR3 sequence: CSAGTAYEQYF. The CDR3 DNA sequence: TGCAGCGCCGGGACTGCCTACGAGCAGTACTTC.